A selection of T cell receptor beta chains follows, all from one sample in a study of identical twins. TCRdb itself ran the 5' RACE reads through MiXCR, one entry per CDR3 protein. Among more than 650,000 distinct CDR3 sequences listed, roughly 6% were seen once. The material sequenced was naive T cells sorted from blood. The receptors stem from a man in his late teens or twenties in good health. Each CDR3 is given with its conserved first and last residue. The D gene is left open where the match is weak. A row's size may be missing; if present it is once, few, many or a size class.

>TRBV7-9|.|TRBJ2-1|.
TGTGCCAGCAGACGTAGCCTCGACGAGCAGTTCTTC
CASRRSLDEQFF
>TRBV2|TRBD2|TRBJ2-1|many
TGTGCCAGCAATGGGTGGACTAGCGGCTACAATGAGCAGTTCTTC
CASNGWTSGYNEQFF
>TRBV10-3|.|TRBJ2-3|.
TGTGCCATCAGGAGTGCTAGCACAGATACGCAGTATTTT
CAIRSASTDTQYF
>TRBV4-1|.|TRBJ2-3|few
TGCGCCAGCAGCCACGCTACGGGACTCGACACAGATACGCAGTATTTT
CASSHATGLDTDTQYF
>TRBV24-1|.|TRBJ1-2|many
TGTGCCACCAGTGACCGAAACTATGGCTACACCTTC
CATSDRNYGYTF
>TRBV12-3/TRBV12-4|TRBD1|TRBJ2-1|many
TGTGCCAGCAGTTTCGGTACAGGGGAATTCTTC
CASSFGTGEFF
>TRBV5-1|TRBD2|TRBJ2-3|many
TGCGCCAGCAGGCGCGGAGGGCTAGCGGGAGGCCCCGATACGCAGTATTTT
CASRRGGLAGGPDTQYF
>TRBV7-9|.|TRBJ1-2|many
TGTGCCAGCAGCTTAGGGGAGGAGGGCTACACCTTC
CASSLGEEGYTF
>TRBV7-2|.|TRBJ2-6|many
TGTGCCAGCAGCCTAGGCAGGGCTGGGGCCAACGTCCTGACTTTC
CASSLGRAGANVLTF
>TRBV20-1|.|TRBJ1-1|.
TGCAGTGCTACGGAGGGGGGGCTGAACACTGAAGCTTTCTTT
CSATEGGLNTEAFF
>TRBV15|.|TRBJ2-1|few
TGTGCCACCAGCAGCTACGGACTCGATCAGTTCTTC
CATSSYGLDQFF
>TRBV20-1|.|TRBJ2-3|.
TGCAGTCTCCGGATAGCGAGTACAGATACGCAGTATTTT
CSLRIASTDTQYF
>TRBV12-3/TRBV12-4|.|TRBJ2-3|many
TGTGCCAGCAGAATGTCCGATACGCAGTATTTT
CASRMSDTQYF
>TRBV12-3/TRBV12-4|.|TRBJ2-5|few
TGTGCCAGCACCACTAGCCCCGGGGGATGGCCAGAGACCCAGTACTTC
CASTTSPGGWPETQYF
>TRBV20-1|.|TRBJ1-3|.
TGCAGTGCTAGTTATCATCGGGGAAACACCATATATTTT
CSASYHRGNTIYF
>TRBV20-1|.|TRBJ1-2|.
TGCAGTGCTCAAGCCGGGGGCGTCTATGGCTACACCTTC
CSAQAGGVYGYTF
>TRBV9|TRBD1|TRBJ1-4|many
TGTGCCAGCGGCTCCGGGACAGCTAATGAAAAACTGTTTTTT
CASGSGTANEKLFF
>TRBV7-8|TRBD1|TRBJ2-2|.
TGTGCCAGCAGCGGGCGGACAGGGGTGGCCACCGGGGAGCTGTTTTTT
CASSGRTGVATGELFF
>TRBV27|TRBD2|TRBJ2-3|many
TGTGCCAGCAGCCGGACTAGCGGGAGATCAGATACGCAGTATTTT
CASSRTSGRSDTQYF
>TRBV12-3/TRBV12-4|.|TRBJ1-2|.
TGTGCCAGCAGTCCCCGTGCAGGGGACTATGGCTACACCTTC
CASSPRAGDYGYTF
>TRBV24-1|TRBD1|TRBJ2-5|many
TGTACCACCAGTGAATCTACAGGGGGGACTCAAGAGACCCAGTACTTC
CTTSESTGGTQETQYF
>TRBV5-1|TRBD2|TRBJ2-1|many
TGCGCCAGCAGCCCGAGGACTAGCGGGAGGGGGAATGAGCAGTTCTTC
CASSPRTSGRGNEQFF
>TRBV27|TRBD2|TRBJ2-4|many
TGTGCCAGCAGTCCGGGGGGGGAAGCCAAAAACATTCAGTACTTC
CASSPGGEAKNIQYF
>TRBV28|.|TRBJ2-7|.
TGTGCCAGCAACCCCAATGTGGGGGATCAGCGCTACGAGCAGTACTTC
CASNPNVGDQRYEQYF
>TRBV20-1|.|TRBJ2-3|once
TGCAGTGCCCGAGTGGTTTTCGGCACAGATACGCAGTATTTT
CSARVVFGTDTQYF
>TRBV5-5|.|TRBJ2-5|few
TGTGCCAGCAGCTTTGGACCGTCCCAAGAGACCCAGTACTTC
CASSFGPSQETQYF
>TRBV29-1|.|TRBJ2-5|few
TGCAGCGTGTTTCAAGAGACCCAGTACTTC
CSVFQETQYF
>TRBV6-1|TRBD1|TRBJ2-5|.
TGTGCCAGCAGTGCCAGGACAGGGGCCCAAGAGACCCAGTACTTC
CASSARTGAQETQYF
>TRBV29-1|.|TRBJ2-1|many
TGCAGCGTTGAGGTCTACCAGAACAATGAGCAGTTCTTC
CSVEVYQNNEQFF
>TRBV6-2/TRBV6-3|.|TRBJ2-2|.
TGTGCCAGCAGTTACTATTCCGGGGGCGGGAACACCGGGGAGCTGTTTTTT
CASSYYSGGGNTGELFF
>TRBV7-2|.|TRBJ1-1|.
TGTGCCAGCAGCTTAGGCCCCTCAATGAACACTGAAGCTTTCTTT
CASSLGPSMNTEAFF
>TRBV29-1|.|TRBJ2-3|many
TGCAGCGTGGCCCGGCCTATTACCACAGATACGCAGTATTTT
CSVARPITTDTQYF
>TRBV14|.|TRBJ2-1|.
TGTGCCAGCAGCCAAGTGAGTTGGGGGAAGTACAATGAGCAGTTCTTC
CASSQVSWGKYNEQFF
>TRBV15|TRBD2|TRBJ2-1|few
TGTGCCACCAGCAGGGCCTTGGGGCGGGAGGGCCATGAGCAGTTCTTC
CATSRALGREGHEQFF
>TRBV7-9|TRBD1|TRBJ2-2|many
TGTGCCAGCAGCCACCGGGACAGCTTCACCGGGGAGCTGTTTTTT
CASSHRDSFTGELFF
>TRBV5-1|.|TRBJ2-7|few
TGCGCCAGCAGCCTCCCTACATCCTACGAGCAGTACTTC
CASSLPTSYEQYF
>TRBV10-3|.|TRBJ1-1|many
TGTGCCATCAGGACAGCCGAGAACACTGAAGCTTTCTTT
CAIRTAENTEAFF
>TRBV7-8|.|TRBJ1-1|many
TGTGCCAGCAGGGGTTACATGGACAGCCATGAAGCTTTCTTT
CASRGYMDSHEAFF
>TRBV12-3/TRBV12-4|TRBD1|TRBJ1-4|many
TGTGCCAGCAGTCCCGCGGGACAGGGTAATGAAAAACTGTTTTTT
CASSPAGQGNEKLFF
>TRBV20-1|.|TRBJ1-1|many
TGCAGTGAGGGACGTCGGAACACTGAAGCTTTCTTT
CSEGRRNTEAFF